Listed below are T cell receptor beta chains from one sample, sequenced in a study of blood T cell repertoires in COVID-19. Assay: immunoSEQ multiplex PCR; the TCRdb copy retains only in-frame clones and omits some. The sample contains more than 85,000 clones, approximately 80% of which appear only once. Sample: peripheral blood. The receptors derive from a woman aged 45 to 65 with acute or convalescent COVID-19. CDR3s include the opening cysteine and the closing phenylalanine or tryptophan. The order of the fields is J gene, clone size, V gene, D gene, CDR3 protein, CDR3 DNA. A D gene is named only where the DNA matches it firmly. For some rows the clone size is stated as once, few or many, or as a class when expanded; others skip it.

TRBJ1-6	.	TRBV7-6	TRBD1	CASSPSGGQGRSPLHF	TGTGCCAGCAGCCCATCTGGGGGACAGGGTCGATCACCCCTCCACTTT
TRBJ1-1	.	TRBV5-1	.	CASRPDSATEAFF	TGCGCCAGCAGACCTGACAGCGCCACTGAAGCTTTCTTT
TRBJ1-5	.	TRBV5-8	.	CASSLAQNQPQHF	TGTGCCAGCAGCTTGGCACAAAATCAGCCCCAGCATTTT
TRBJ2-2	.	TRBV11-2	TRBD1	CASSLDRTGGITGELFF	TGTGCCAGCAGCTTAGATAGGACAGGGGGTATAACCGGGGAGCTGTTTTTT
TRBJ1-3	few	TRBV9	.	CASSRRAGALSGNTIYF	TGTGCCAGCAGCCGCCGGGCAGGGGCTCTCTCTGGAAACACCATATATTTT
TRBJ2-3	.	TRBV5-1	TRBD1	CASSVDRVGTDTQYF	TGCGCCAGCAGCGTTGACAGGGTCGGCACAGATACGCAGTATTTT
TRBJ1-5	.	TRBV7-8	TRBD1	CASSLVGGLSRQPQHF	TGTGCCAGCAGCTTAGTAGGGGGCCTGTCGAGACAGCCCCAGCATTTT
TRBJ1-1	.	TRBV29-1	TRBD1	CSGKGQRNTEAFF	TGCAGCGGGAAGGGACAGCGGAACACTGAAGCTTTCTTT
TRBJ2-3	once	TRBV10-3	.	CASRPTQAGTDTQYF	TGTGCCAGCCGACCGACACAGGCGGGGACAGATACGCAGTATTTT
TRBJ1-5	.	TRBV6-5	TRBD1	CASSFFRGHSNQPQHF	TGTGCCAGCAGTTTCTTCAGGGGGCATAGCAATCAGCCCCAGCATTTT
TRBJ1-2	few	TRBV12-3/TRBV12-4	.	CASRLQGGYGYTF	TGTGCCAGCAGGTTACAGGGAGGCTATGGCTACACCTTC
TRBJ1-3	once	TRBV24-1	.	CATSDPPVGGGNTIYF	TGTGCCACCAGTGACCCTCCCGTTGGGGGGGGAAACACCATATATTTT
TRBJ2-3	few	TRBV4-1	.	CASSQHGQSTDTQYF	TGCGCCAGCAGCCAACACGGACAGAGCACAGATACGCAGTATTTT
TRBJ1-4	.	TRBV2	.	CASRLEIVEKLFF	TGTGCCAGCAGGCTAGAGATTGTAGAAAAACTGTTTTTT
TRBJ1-3	once	TRBV6-5	TRBD1	CASGQALYSGNTIYF	TGTGCCAGCGGACAGGCCCTTTACTCTGGAAACACCATATATTTT
TRBJ1-6	.	TRBV9	.	CASSVNTGNSPLHF	TGTGCCAGCAGCGTAAATACAGGGAATTCACCCCTCCACTTT
TRBJ2-7	.	TRBV5-6	TRBD1	CASSPRDSYYEQYF	TGTGCCAGCAGCCCCCGGGACAGCTACTACGAGCAGTACTTC
TRBJ1-1	.	TRBV12-5	.	CASGLGGSNTEAFF	TGTGCTAGTGGTTTGGGAGGGTCGAACACTGAAGCTTTCTTT
TRBJ1-1	.	TRBV11-3	.	CASSPGSSRGRTEAFF	TGTGCCAGCAGCCCTGGATCCTCCAGGGGAAGAACTGAAGCTTTCTTT
TRBJ1-2	.	TRBV2	.	CASSSVPYGYTF	TGTGCCAGCAGCTCCGTCCCGTATGGCTACACCTTC
TRBJ1-2	.	TRBV5-1	.	CASSFDGLGSYGYTF	TGCGCCAGCAGCTTCGATGGGCTCGGGAGCTATGGCTACACCTTC
TRBJ2-1	.	TRBV12-3/TRBV12-4	.	CASSFPEEQFF	TGTGCCAGCAGTTTCCCCGAGGAGCAGTTCTTC
TRBJ1-2	.	TRBV12-3/TRBV12-4	.	CASSWHREGYTF	TGTGCCAGCAGTTGGCACAGGGAGGGCTACACCTTC
TRBJ2-2	once	TRBV10-3	.	CASGAGNTGELFF	TGTGCCTCTGGGGCAGGGAACACCGGGGAGCTGTTTTTT
TRBJ2-3	.	TRBV3-1/TRBV3-2	.	CASSQSGDTQYF	TGTGCCAGCAGCCAATCAGGGGATACGCAGTATTTT
TRBJ2-7	.	TRBV5-6	.	CASSSQGFISPYEQYF	TGTGCCAGCAGCTCACAGGGTTTTATCTCGCCCTACGAGCAGTACTTC
TRBJ2-3	.	TRBV7-3	.	CASSLGSYSTDTQYF	TGTGCCAGCAGCCTAGGATCATATAGCACAGATACGCAGTATTTT
TRBJ1-4	.	TRBV6-5	.	CASRTGEVSKLFF	TGTGCCAGCAGGACAGGAGAGGTGTCTAAACTGTTTTTT
TRBJ1-2	once	TRBV5-1	.	CASSLGWSGRNNAANTF	TGCGCCAGCAGCTTGGGATGGTCAGGGCGGAACAATGCGGCGAACACCTTC
TRBJ1-2	.	TRBV12-3/TRBV12-4	.	CASTTFGQYGYTF	TGTGCCAGCACCACCTTTGGACAGTATGGCTACACCTTC
TRBJ1-6	.	TRBV3-1/TRBV3-2	.	CASSQRDSPLHF	TGTGCCAGCAGCCAGAGGGATTCACCCCTCCACTTT
TRBJ1-2	.	TRBV6-5	.	CASRRTIDYGYTF	TGTGCCAGCAGACGTACTATTGACTATGGCTACACCTTC
TRBJ2-5	.	TRBV7-2	TRBD2	CASSPRGAGEETQYF	TGTGCCAGCAGCCCACGGGGAGCGGGGGAAGAGACCCAGTACTTC
TRBJ2-7	.	TRBV11-2	TRBD1	CASLFSGGYEQYF	TGTGCCAGCTTGTTCTCAGGGGGCTACGAGCAGTACTTC
TRBJ2-1	.	TRBV28	.	CASNTAPSSYNEQFF	TGTGCCAGCAATACGGCGCCTAGCTCCTACAATGAGCAGTTCTTC
TRBJ2-1	.	TRBV10-3	.	CAISVQGLNEQFF	TGTGCCATCAGTGTGCAGGGACTCAATGAGCAGTTCTTC
TRBJ2-1	.	TRBV5-1	TRBD1	CASSLTGVSYNEQFF	TGCGCCAGCAGCCTCACAGGGGTGTCCTACAATGAGCAGTTCTTC
TRBJ1-1	once	TRBV7-9	.	CASSLKEANTEAFF	TGTGCCAGCAGCTTAAAAGAAGCTAACACTGAAGCTTTCTTT
TRBJ1-2	.	TRBV2	.	CASSQTGFNGYTF	TGTGCCAGCAGTCAAACAGGGTTTAATGGCTACACCTTC
TRBJ1-1	.	TRBV10-3	.	CAISVVEVSTEAFF	TGTGCCATCAGTGTTGTGGAGGTAAGCACTGAAGCTTTCTTT
TRBJ2-1	.	TRBV10-3	TRBD1	CAISEIQGRDEQFF	TGTGCCATCAGTGAGATACAGGGGAGAGATGAGCAGTTCTTC
TRBJ1-1	.	TRBV2	.	CASSEGPGMYTEAFF	TGTGCCAGCAGTGAAGGACCCGGGATGTACACTGAAGCTTTCTTT
TRBJ2-1	once	TRBV6-2/TRBV6-3	TRBD2	CASSYSLAGHNEQFF	TGTGCCAGCAGTTACTCGCTAGCGGGGCACAATGAGCAGTTCTTC
TRBJ2-3	.	TRBV9	TRBD2	CASSRSGGAADTQYF	TGTGCCAGCAGCCGGAGCGGGGGGGCTGCAGATACGCAGTATTTT
TRBJ1-2	.	TRBV19	.	CASSADSYGYTF	TGTGCCAGTAGTGCGGACTCCTATGGCTACACCTTC
TRBJ2-7	.	TRBV15	TRBD1	CATSSPGQGAYEQYF	TGTGCCACCAGCTCCCCGGGACAGGGGGCTTACGAGCAGTACTTC
TRBJ2-5	.	TRBV6-2/TRBV6-3	TRBD2	CASSVSGDKETQYF	TGTGCCAGCAGTGTTAGCGGGGACAAAGAGACCCAGTACTTC
TRBJ1-2	.	TRBV4-2	TRBD1	CASSQDPQGGDGYTF	TGTGCCAGCAGCCAAGATCCGCAGGGGGGAGATGGCTACACCTTC
TRBJ2-5	few	TRBV5-6	TRBD2	CASSWGGTETQYF	TGTGCCAGCAGCTGGGGGGGGACAGAGACCCAGTACTTC
TRBJ2-7	.	TRBV18	.	CASSPRKTYEQYF	TGTGCCAGCTCACCGAGGAAAACCTACGAGCAGTACTTC
TRBJ1-2	.	TRBV9	TRBD1	CASSVGQGANGYTF	TGTGCCAGCAGCGTAGGACAGGGGGCTAATGGCTACACCTTC
TRBJ1-6	.	TRBV5-1	.	CASSLKPATAEVNSPLHF	TGCGCCAGCAGCTTGAAACCCGCTACCGCGGAGGTTAATTCACCCCTCCACTTT
TRBJ2-3	.	TRBV3-1/TRBV3-2	TRBD2	CASSPTSGGATDTQYF	TGTGCCAGCAGCCCTACTAGCGGGGGGGCAACAGATACGCAGTATTTT